Each of the 2 T cell receptor beta chains below was sequenced from the same sample in a study of blood T cells in healthy people across ages. Then a second PCR, running roughly 7 to 11 cycles, was carried out with a sample-barcoded 5' primer and a J-beta primer mix. MiXCR was run by TCRdb on the 5' RACE reads, yielding one entry per CDR3 protein. The sample has 1.8 million or so distinct CDR3 sequences; around 40% are singletons. Sequencing input: blood. The source of these receptors is a human donor in good health.

The chain links TRBV29-1 to TRBJ2-7, with D possibly matching TRBD2 (6 bases). The CDR3 has 11 residues. The germline gives CDR1 SQVTM, CDR2 ANQGSEA. Deletions cut 1 base from V and 9 bases from J, with 10 bases between. The CDR3 bases are TGCAGCGTTGAAGGCGGGGATGGGCAGTACTTC. This translates into CSVEGGDGQYF.

This clonotype was recorded a few times. The chain uses TRBV11-2 and TRBJ1-2; D gene uncertain. Trimming removed 5 bases from V and 0 bases from J, with 13 bases in between. This CDR3 region has 15 residues. The germline gives CDR1 SGHAT, CDR2 FQNNGV. The CDR3 loop reads CASSPSTDTNYGYTF. The CDR3, as DNA: TGTGCCAGCAGCCCATCTACAGATACTAACTATGGCTACACCTTC.